This is a list of T cell receptor beta chains from one sample in a study of T-cell reconstitution after alpha-beta-depleted transplantation in children. In TCRdb, the PCR reads were re-called with MiXCR into one record per CDR3 protein. The table shows over 550,000 distinct CDR3 sequences, with roughly 10% occurring only once. The sequencing here drew on PBMCs from the stem cell graft donor, taken from the stem cell graft. These receptors all stem from a human donor who donated a stem cell graft to a child with acute myeloid leukemia. Each CDR3 is given without its conserved first and last residue.

ASSQERSIVNEQF TRBV4-2 13
ASSGGMRTEAF TRBV27 11
ASSLYGLAGGSYEQY TRBV28 15
ASSTRTSGGPYEQY TRBV5-1 14
ASRPGTTKQF TRBV6-2/TRBV6-3 10
ASSYSGGGFSTEAF TRBV6-5 14
ASSRTVNEQF TRBV18 10
ASSLLLAGREETQY TRBV5-1 14
ASSYSWADSSYNEQF TRBV6-5 15
ASSLGRLGNTQY TRBV7-2 12
ASTRGGTGAYEQY TRBV6-1 13